What follows is one T cell receptor beta chain and its context. What it binds is unknown. Each PCR reaction had synthetic TCR analog templates spiked into it. Sequencing was performed with immunoSEQ multiplex PCR; in TCRdb, only in-frame clones are kept and a portion is missing. Seen here are 50,000 or so clones, roughly 80% observed once, and the top ten hold about 3.6%. V dropped 5 bases and J dropped 2; count of bases not matched to a gene: 5. Germline-derived CDR1 and CDR2 are SGHTA and FQGTGA. This CDR3 has 15 amino acids. These data are taken from a study of PD-L1 blockade in urothelial cancer. Across the whole study: The patients' atezolizumab therapy, 1,200 mg intravenously every 3 weeks, started at some point between 2013 and 2014. Study-level points and caveats: The study found that durable-benefit patients expanded tumor-associated blood clones more at 3 weeks.

Urothelial carcinoma, locally advanced or metastatic, affected the patients. The J gene is TRBJ2-7, the V gene TRBV7-3, with 11 bases lining up with TRBD2. Sequencing was performed on PBMCs, taken around atezolizumab (anti-PD-L1) treatment. This receptor was taken from a man between 65 and 85 years old with urothelial cancer. CDR3 nucleotides: TGTGCCAGCAGCCTACGACTAGCGGGGACCTACGAGCAGTACTTC. Its translation: CASSLRLAGTYEQYF.